Below, 14 T cell receptor beta chains from the same sample are listed, as sequenced in a study of cytomegalovirus exposure and HLA in healthy donors. Clones were sequenced by immunoSEQ multiplex PCR, and TCRdb holds only the in-frame ones, with some missing. The sample holds some 240,000 clones, around nine tenths seen once. Sample: PBMCs. Receptors were obtained from a woman aged 18 to 35 in good health and CMV-seropositive.

The V gene is TRBV9, the J gene TRBJ2-2, with 10 bases identical to TRBD1. From germline, CDR1 is SGDLS and CDR2 YYNGEE. With 4 bases clipped from V and 4 bases from J, the junction kept 7 bases outside the gene matches. The CDR3 runs 16 residues. CDR3 nucleotide sequence: TGTGCCAGCAGCCCCCGACAGGGGGCCCGCACCGGGGAGCTGTTTTTT. Translated: CASSPRQGARTGELFF.

This chain joins TRBV30 and TRBJ1-1, with 7 bases aligning to TRBD1. CDR3 length: 13 amino acids. The V gene end was trimmed by 4 bases and the J gene end by 3 bases; junction bases not matched to a gene: 5. Germline V gene data show CDR1 as GTSNPN and CDR2 as SVGIG (reference sequence). CDR3 nucleotides: TGTGCCTGGAATGAGGGGGCGGACACTGAAGCTTTCTTT. This gives the protein CAWNEGADTEAFF.

The gene calls are TRBV28 and TRBJ1-1; 10 bases line up with TRBD1. V gave up 6 bases and J gave up 1 base; unmatched junction bases: 11. CDR1 and CDR2 (germline): MDHEN, SYDVKM. The length of the CDR3 is 17 residues. The CDR3 here is CASSRLSDRGTNTEAFF. Here the CDR3 DNA reads TGTGCCAGCAGCCGATTGTCGGACAGGGGGACGAACACTGAAGCTTTCTTT.

V is TRBV7-3 and J is TRBJ2-1; 7 bases are shared with TRBD1. The germline gives CDR1 SGHTA, CDR2 FQGTGA. The CDR3 extends over 12 amino acids. V trimming: 5 bases; J trimming: 6 bases; junction bases outside the gene matches: 1. The DNA of the CDR3 is TGTGCCAGCAGCCGGACAGGCAATGAGCAGTTCTTC. It translates to CASSRTGNEQFF.

The sample holds one count of this clone. V gene TRBV29-1 combines with J gene TRBJ2-7; possibly TRBD1 for D (5 bases). CDR3 length: 13 residues. Deletions cut 4 bases from V and 1 base from J, with 11 bases between. Looked up from germline, CDR1 is SQVTM and CDR2 is ANQGSEA. CDR3 region: CSVGGTGSYEQYF. CDR3 DNA: TGCAGCGTTGGAGGAACAGGATCCTACGAGCAGTACTTC.

The chain recombines TRBV5-1 with TRBJ2-3; TRBD1 matches at 8 bases. There are 16 residues in the CDR3. Germline V gene sequence: CDR1 SGHRS, CDR2 YFSETQ. The J segment lost 6 bases and the V segment lost 1 base, leaving 10 bases of the junction unmatched. CDR3 loop: CASSLSWTGLGDTQYF. In DNA, the CDR3 is TGCGCCAGCAGCTTGTCCTGGACAGGGTTGGGTGATACGCAGTATTTT.

This clone was recorded a few times. The chain employs TRBV5-1 and TRBJ2-2, with a possible D match to TRBD1 (5 bases). The CDR3 loop spans 15 amino acids. With 4 bases removed from V and 1 base from J, the gap between germline ends came to 11 bases. Per the germline V gene, CDR1 is SGHRS and CDR2 is YFSETQ. This CDR3 is CASSHPQGNTGELFF. CDR3 nucleotides: TGCGCCAGCAGCCATCCTCAGGGGAACACCGGGGAGCTGTTTTTT.

The J gene is TRBJ2-5, the V gene TRBV19; TRBD1 matches at 9 bases. Germline V gene data show CDR1 as LNHDA and CDR2 as SQIVND (reference sequence). The CDR3 extends over 15 amino acids. V was pared by 6 bases and J by 5 bases, with 10 bases of the junction left unmatched. The CDR3 loop reads CASRPHRGRGETQYF. For the CDR3, the DNA is TGTGCCAGTAGGCCGCACAGGGGGCGGGGGGAGACCCAGTACTTC.

The sample holds one count of this clone. The rearrangement links TRBV29-1 to TRBJ1-2; 7 nucleotides align to TRBD1. This CDR3 comprises 12 residues. The junction had 4 bases not matched to a gene; V was cut back by 4 bases and J by 5 bases. The germline gives CDR1 SQVTM, CDR2 ANQGSEA. CDR3 nucleotides: TGCAGCGTTGCCGGGACAGAGTATGGCTACACCTTC. Translating it yields CSVAGTEYGYTF.

V usage is TRBV10-3 and J usage is TRBJ2-5; TRBD2 is a possible D gene (6 bases). This CDR3 has 14 amino acids. Trimming stripped 0 bases from V and 2 bases from J, with 7 bases between. Germline CDR1 is ENHRY and CDR2 is SYGVKD. CDR3 region: CAISESSGQETQYF. As DNA, the CDR3 is TGTGCCATCAGTGAGTCTAGCGGACAAGAGACCCAGTACTTC.

This chain uses TRBV27 with TRBJ1-2; 8 positions agree with TRBD1. Looked up from germline, CDR1 is MNHEY and CDR2 is SMNVEV (reference sequence). CDR3 length equals 15 residues. Trimming removed 5 bases from V and 3 bases from J; junction bases left unmatched: 8. The CDR3 protein is CASSTSRGHDYGYTF. CDR3 DNA: TGTGCCAGCAGTACATCCAGGGGGCACGACTATGGCTACACCTTC.

The V call is TRBV6-1, the J call TRBJ1-2, with D unclear. Germline V gives CDR1 MNHNS, CDR2 SASEGT. CDR3 length equals 16 residues. Trimming removed 0 bases at V and 2 bases at J, with 13 bases between. DNA for the CDR3: TGTGCCAGCAGTGAAGCGATTACCGGGATGAACTATGGCTACACCTTC. Protein: CASSEAITGMNYGYTF.

V gene TRBV28 combines with J gene TRBJ1-1, with TRBD1 matching 11 bases. Per germline, CDR1 MDHEN and CDR2 SYDVKM. J lost 1 base, V lost 4 bases, and 8 bases had no gene match. The CDR3 has 17 amino acids. DNA of the CDR3: TGTGCCAGCAGTTCCTTGGACAGGGGGCAGAGGAACACTGAAGCTTTCTTT. Amino acid sequence: CASSSLDRGQRNTEAFF.

The gene calls are TRBV27 and TRBJ2-3, with 7 positions matching TRBD2. Germline V gene sequence: CDR1 MNHEY, CDR2 SMNVEV (reference sequence). J was trimmed by 3 bases and V by 2 bases; bases with no gene match: 8. This CDR3 is 16 amino acids long. CDR3 bases: TGTGCCAGCAGTTTAAAAGGGTGGGGGGGTACAGATACGCAGTATTTT. Amino acids: CASSLKGWGGTDTQYF.